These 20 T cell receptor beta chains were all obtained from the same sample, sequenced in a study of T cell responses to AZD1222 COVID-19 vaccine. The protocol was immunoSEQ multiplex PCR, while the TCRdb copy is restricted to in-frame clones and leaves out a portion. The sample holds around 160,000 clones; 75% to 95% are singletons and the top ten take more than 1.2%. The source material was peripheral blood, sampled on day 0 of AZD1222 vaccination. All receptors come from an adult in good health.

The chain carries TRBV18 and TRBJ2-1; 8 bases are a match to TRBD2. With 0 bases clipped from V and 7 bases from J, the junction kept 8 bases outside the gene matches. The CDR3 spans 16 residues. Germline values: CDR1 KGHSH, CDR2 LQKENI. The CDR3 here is CASSPPGLEFRNEQFF. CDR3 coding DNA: TGTGCCAGCTCACCACCGGGACTAGAATTTCGGAATGAGCAGTTCTTC.

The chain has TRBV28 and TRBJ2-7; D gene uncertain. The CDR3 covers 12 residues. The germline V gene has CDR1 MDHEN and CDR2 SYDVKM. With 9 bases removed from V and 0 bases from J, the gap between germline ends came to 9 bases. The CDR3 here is CASALSSYEQYF. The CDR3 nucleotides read TGTGCCAGTGCTCTTTCCTCCTACGAGCAGTACTTC.

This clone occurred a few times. The CDR3 sequence: CASSQEEGNTEAFF. CDR3 coding DNA: TGCGCCAGCAGCCAAGAGGAGGGCAACACTGAAGCTTTCTTT. This rearrangement joins TRBV4-1 to TRBJ1-1, with D unclear. The germline V and J ends were trimmed by 0 bases and 2 bases, with 7 bases remaining between them. Germline V gene lookup returns CDR1 MGHRA and CDR2 YSYEKL. This CDR3 spans 14 amino acids.

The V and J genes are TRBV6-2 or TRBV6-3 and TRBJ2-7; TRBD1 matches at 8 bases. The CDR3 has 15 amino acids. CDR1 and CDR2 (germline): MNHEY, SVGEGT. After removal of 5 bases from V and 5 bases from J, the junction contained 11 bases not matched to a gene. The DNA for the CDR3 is TGTGCCAGCAGTCATGCAGGGGGCCCCTGGAACGAGCAGTACTTC. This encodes CASSHAGGPWNEQYF.

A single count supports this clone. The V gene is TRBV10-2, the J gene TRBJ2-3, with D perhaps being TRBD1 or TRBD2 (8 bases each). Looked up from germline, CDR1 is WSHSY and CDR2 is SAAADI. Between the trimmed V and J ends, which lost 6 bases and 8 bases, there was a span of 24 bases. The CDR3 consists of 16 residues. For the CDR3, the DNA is TGCGCCAGCAGATACCAGGGGGCGGGAGGCCCAGTTACGCAGTATTTT. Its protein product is CASRYQGAGGPVTQYF.

Here the CDR3 DNA reads TGTGCCAGCAGTTACTCGAGCCCTGATCAGCCCCAGCATTTT. Translating gives CASSYSSPDQPQHF. The V and J genes are TRBV6-2 or TRBV6-3 and TRBJ1-5, with D unresolved. The germline V and J ends were trimmed by 0 bases and 5 bases, with 8 bases remaining between them. CDR3 size: 14 residues. Germline CDR1 and CDR2: MNHEY and SVGEGT.

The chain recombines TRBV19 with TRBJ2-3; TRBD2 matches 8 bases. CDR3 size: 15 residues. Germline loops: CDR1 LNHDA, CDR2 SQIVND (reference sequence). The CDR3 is CATTATSGLTDTQYF. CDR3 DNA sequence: TGTGCTACCACGGCTACTAGCGGACTCACAGATACGCAGTATTTT. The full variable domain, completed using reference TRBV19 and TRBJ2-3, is DGGITQSPKYLFRKEGQNVTLSCEQNLNHDAMYWYRQDPGQGLRLIYYSQIVNDFQKGDIAEGYSVSREKKESFPLTVTSAQKNPTAFYLCATTATSGLTDTQYFGPGTRLTVL.

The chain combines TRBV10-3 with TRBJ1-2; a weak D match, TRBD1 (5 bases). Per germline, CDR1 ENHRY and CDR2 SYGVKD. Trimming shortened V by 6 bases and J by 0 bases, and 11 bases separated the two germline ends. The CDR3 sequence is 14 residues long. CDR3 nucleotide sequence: TGTGCCATCAGCCCGACAGATTCTAACTATGGCTACACCTTC. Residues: CAISPTDSNYGYTF.

The CDR3 here is CASSYSGGENTEAFF. The CDR3, as DNA: TGTGCCAGCAGTTACTCGGGGGGGGAGAACACTGAAGCTTTCTTT. This rearrangement joins TRBV6-2 or TRBV6-3 to TRBJ1-1, with a tentative D call TRBD1 (5 bases). Trimming shortened V by 0 bases and J by 1 base, and 9 bases separated the two germline ends. The CDR3 is 15 amino acids. Looked up from germline, CDR1 is MNHEY and CDR2 is SVGEGT.

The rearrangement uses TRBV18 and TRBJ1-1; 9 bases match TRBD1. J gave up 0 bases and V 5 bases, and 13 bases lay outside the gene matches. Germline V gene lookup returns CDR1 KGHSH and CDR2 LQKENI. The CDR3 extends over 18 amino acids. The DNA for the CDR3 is TGTGCCAGCTCATCGAACAGAGGGACAGGGAGCATGAACACTGAAGCTTTCTTT. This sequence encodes CASSSNRGTGSMNTEAFF.

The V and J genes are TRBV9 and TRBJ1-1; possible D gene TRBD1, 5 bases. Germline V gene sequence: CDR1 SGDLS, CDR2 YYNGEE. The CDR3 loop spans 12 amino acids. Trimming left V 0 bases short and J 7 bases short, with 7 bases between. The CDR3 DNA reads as TGTGCCAGCAGCGTAGGTAGGGGTGAAGCTTTCTTT. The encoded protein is CASSVGRGEAFF.

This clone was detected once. The CDR3 coding sequence is TGTGCTAGTGGGGACAGGGCCTCCTACGAGCAGTACTTC. Protein product: CASGDRASYEQYF. The rearrangement links TRBV12-5 to TRBJ2-7; 8 bases agree with TRBD1. CDR1 is LGHNT, CDR2 FRNRAP, per germline. The CDR3 consists of 13 residues. With V trimmed by 6 bases and J by 0 bases, 1 base remained unmatched.

For the CDR3, the DNA is TGTGCCAGCAGCGCAGGCACTAGTCCCTACGAGCAGTACTTC. This gives the protein CASSAGTSPYEQYF. This chain uses TRBV9 with TRBJ2-7; possible D gene TRBD2, 5 bases. Looked up from germline, CDR1 is SGDLS and CDR2 is YYNGEE. V was clipped by 3 bases and J by 2 bases, with 12 bases between them. The CDR3 sequence is 14 residues long.

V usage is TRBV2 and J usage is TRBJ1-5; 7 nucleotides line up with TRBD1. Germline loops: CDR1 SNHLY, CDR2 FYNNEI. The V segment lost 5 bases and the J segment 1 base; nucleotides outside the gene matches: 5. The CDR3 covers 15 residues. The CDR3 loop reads CASSQGTASNQPQHF. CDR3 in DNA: TGTGCCAGCAGTCAAGGGACAGCAAGCAATCAGCCCCAGCATTTT.

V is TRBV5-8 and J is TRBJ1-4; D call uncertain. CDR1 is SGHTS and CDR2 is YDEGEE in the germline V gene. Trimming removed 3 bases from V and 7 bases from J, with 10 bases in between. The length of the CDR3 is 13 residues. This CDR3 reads CASSSTSFEKLFF. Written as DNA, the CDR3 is TGTGCCAGCAGCTCAACGTCGTTTGAAAAACTGTTTTTT.

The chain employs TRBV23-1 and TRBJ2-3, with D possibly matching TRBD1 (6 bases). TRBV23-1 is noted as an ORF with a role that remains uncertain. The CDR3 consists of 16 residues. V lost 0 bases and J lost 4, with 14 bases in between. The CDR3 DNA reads TGCGCCAGCAGTCAATCCCCAGGGGTGTCTGCAGATACGCAGTATTTT. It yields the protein CASSQSPGVSADTQYF.

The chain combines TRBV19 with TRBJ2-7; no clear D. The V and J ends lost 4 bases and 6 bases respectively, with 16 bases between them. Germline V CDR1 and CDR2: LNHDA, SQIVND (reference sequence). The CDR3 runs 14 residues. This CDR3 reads CASSSLLGSVEQYF. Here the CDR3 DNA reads TGTGCCAGTAGTAGCCTTCTAGGTTCGGTCGAGCAGTACTTC.

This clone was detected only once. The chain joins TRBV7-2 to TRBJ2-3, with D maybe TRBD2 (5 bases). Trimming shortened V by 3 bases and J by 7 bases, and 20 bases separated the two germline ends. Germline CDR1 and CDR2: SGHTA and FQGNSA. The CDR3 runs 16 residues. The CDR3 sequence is CASSFLDPRPGNTQYF. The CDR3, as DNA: TGTGCCAGCAGCTTCCTGGACCCCAGACCCGGGAATACGCAGTATTTT.

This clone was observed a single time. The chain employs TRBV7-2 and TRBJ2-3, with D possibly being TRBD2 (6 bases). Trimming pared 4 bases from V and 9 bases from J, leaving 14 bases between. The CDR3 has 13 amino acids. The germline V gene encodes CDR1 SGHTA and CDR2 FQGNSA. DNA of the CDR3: TGTGCCAGCAGCTGGGGCGGGGTGGAGACGCAGTATTTT. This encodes CASSWGGVETQYF.

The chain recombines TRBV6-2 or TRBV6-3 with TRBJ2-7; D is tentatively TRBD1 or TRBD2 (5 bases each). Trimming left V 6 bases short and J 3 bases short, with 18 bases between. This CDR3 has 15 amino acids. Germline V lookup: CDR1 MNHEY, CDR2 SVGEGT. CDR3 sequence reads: CASSQGLSRGYEQYF. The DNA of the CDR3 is TGTGCCAGCAGCCAAGGACTCTCAAGGGGCTACGAGCAGTACTTC.